This T cell receptor (beta chain) came from a study of T-cell reconstitution after alpha-beta-depleted transplantation in children (dated by TCRdb to 2016 to 2017). About the study as a whole: T-cell immune reconstitution after TCRalphabeta/CD19-depleted allogeneic hematopoietic cell transplantation in children was quantitatively tracked in the study by means of TCR repertoire profiling.

The treatment or condition tag for this specimen amounts to: allogeneic hematopoietic cell transplantation with graft depleted of TCRalphabeta T cells and CD19 B cells. TCRalphabeta/CD19-depleted allogeneic hematopoietic cell grafts were given to the transplant recipients, all of whom were children. Libraries were prepared through PCR. Sequenced on an Illumina HiSeq 2500. Molecular barcoding was employed in the preparation of TCR libraries, with unique molecular identifiers being used to normalize TCRbeta repertoire quantification. TCRdb ran its own pipeline on the public reads, namely fastp trimming at Q25 and MiXCR clone calling, and kept in-frame beta chains. Under each unique CDR3 protein, matching rows form one entry showing the most common genes and DNA. This sample lists more than 75,000 distinct CDR3 sequences; less than 25% were detected once. The top ten constitute 20% to 25% of the sample.

Inclusive of the bounding cysteine and phenylalanine, the CDR3 is 13 residues long. The entry retains the CDR3 DNA only, 39 bases that are in frame from base 1. Trimming removed 0 bases from V and 9 bases from J; the gene matches leave 4 bases unexplained. The germline V gene provides CDR1 SGHDN and CDR2 FVKESK. In this sample, this clonotype turned up a few times. Its binding antigen is unknown. No much larger clonotype is one base removed from it; base qualities were not supplied. Findings and caveats that apply to the study as a whole: Hyperexpanded clone frequencies declined over subsequent months; after one year, T-cell counts and TCRbeta diversity were mostly attributed to newly produced T cells. About two months after transplant, the apparently early recovery of alphabetaT-cell counts reportedly depended on just several hundred clones that had expanded rapidly and came from non-depleted graft cells. In some patients, high TCRbeta diversity at day 60 was attributed to recipient T cells and intrathymic progenitors that had survived conditioning.

The sequences come from PBMCs, collected before TCRalphabeta/CD19-depleted stem cell transplant. The clonotype originates from a boy under 10 years old with acute lymphoblastic leukemia, due to receive a stem cell transplant. The chain links TRBV14 with TRBJ2-5, and TRBD2 aligns with 7 junction nucleotides. Read as DNA, the sequence is TGTGCCAGCAGCCAAGATAGGGCGGGAGCCCAGTACTTC. Its translation is CASSQDRAGAQYF.